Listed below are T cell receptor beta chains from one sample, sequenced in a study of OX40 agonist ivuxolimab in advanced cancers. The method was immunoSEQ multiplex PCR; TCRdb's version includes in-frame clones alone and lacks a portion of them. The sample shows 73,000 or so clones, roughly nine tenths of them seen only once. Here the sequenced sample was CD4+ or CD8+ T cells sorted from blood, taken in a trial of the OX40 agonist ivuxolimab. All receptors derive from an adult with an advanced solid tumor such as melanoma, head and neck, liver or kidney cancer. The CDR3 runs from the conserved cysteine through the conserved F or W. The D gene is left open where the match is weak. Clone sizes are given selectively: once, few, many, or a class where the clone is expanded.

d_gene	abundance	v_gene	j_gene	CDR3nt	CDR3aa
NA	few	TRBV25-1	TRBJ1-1	TGTGCCAGCACCTCACCCTGGTCTGAAGCTTTCTTT	CASTSPWSEAFF
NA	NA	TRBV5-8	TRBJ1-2	TGTGCCAGCAGCTTGGTGGCATATTATGGCTACACCTTC	CASSLVAYYGYTF
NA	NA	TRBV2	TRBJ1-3	TGTGCCAGCAGCACTTCCGGGATACGCTCTGGAAACACCATATATTTT	CASSTSGIRSGNTIYF
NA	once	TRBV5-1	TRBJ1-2	TGCGCCAGCAGCTTGTTCGGGGCAGACGTCTATGGCTACACCTTC	CASSLFGADVYGYTF
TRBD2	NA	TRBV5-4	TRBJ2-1	TGTGCCAGCAGCTTGGGGGGGACTAGCGGCAATGAGCAGTTCTTC	CASSLGGTSGNEQFF
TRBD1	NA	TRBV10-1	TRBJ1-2	TGCGCCAGCAGTGGACAGGGGGCACAGGGCTACACCTTC	CASSGQGAQGYTF
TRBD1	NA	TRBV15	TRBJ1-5	TGTGCCACCAGCAGAGACAGACAGGGGGCGAGCCAGCCCCAGCATTTT	CATSRDRQGASQPQHF
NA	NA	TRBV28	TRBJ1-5	TGTGCCAGCAGGAAGGTAGTTCAGCCCCAGCATTTT	CASRKVVQPQHF
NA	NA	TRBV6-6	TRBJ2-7	TGTGCCAGCAGTTCTCACCGGGGTAGGGCTGACGAGCAGTACTTC	CASSSHRGRADEQYF
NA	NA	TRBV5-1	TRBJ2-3	TGCGCCAGCAGCTGGAGCGGGCCGGGGGATACGCAGTATTTT	CASSWSGPGDTQYF
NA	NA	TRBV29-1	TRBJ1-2	TGCAGCGTTGGATACGAGGGAAGGGGCGGCTACACCTTC	CSVGYEGRGGYTF
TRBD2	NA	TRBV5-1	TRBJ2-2	TGCGCCAGCAGCTTAAGTCTAGCGGGAGCCGGGGAGCTGTTTTTT	CASSLSLAGAGELFF
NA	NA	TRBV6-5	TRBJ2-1	TGTGCCAGCAGTTACCCCGAAGGATTCCTTACCGGTGAGCAGTTCTTC	CASSYPEGFLTGEQFF
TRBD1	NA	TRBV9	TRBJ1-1	TGTGCCAGCAGCACGACAGGGTTTGGGAACACTGAAGCTTTCTTT	CASSTTGFGNTEAFF
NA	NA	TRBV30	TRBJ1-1	TGTGCCTGGAGCCAAGAAGCCACTGAAGCTTTCTTT	CAWSQEATEAFF
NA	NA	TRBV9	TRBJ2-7	TGTGCCAGCAGCGTAGGAGGTAGCGGCAGCTCCTACGAGCAGTACTTC	CASSVGGSGSSYEQYF
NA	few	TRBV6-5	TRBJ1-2	TGTGCCAGCAGCCGGGGATATGGCTACACCTTC	CASSRGYGYTF
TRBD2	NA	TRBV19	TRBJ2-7	TGTGCCAGTAGTATAAGGCCTAGCGGGAGCGATAGCTCCTACGAGCAGTACTTC	CASSIRPSGSDSSYEQYF
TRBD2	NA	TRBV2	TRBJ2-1	TGTGCCAGCACCCTAGCGGGAGTTTACAATGAGCAGTTCTTC	CASTLAGVYNEQFF